This T cell receptor beta chain appears in the sequencing data of a study of human T cells and chemical hapten exposure. Study at large: In the approximately 25-week study, patients were dosed weekly with diphenylcyclopropenone on the scalp throughout. Patients having alopecia areata, totalis or universalis were mostly female. Points from the study as a whole: A positive correlation with patch test score was shown by PT1 expanded TCR counts.

This clonotype was seen ten or more times. Its antigen is not identified. Indicated time point: pre-sensitization, week 0. Treatment of the sample: therapeutic diphenylcyclopropenone sensitization with weekly scalp DPC. Library construction involved attaching unique molecular identifiers to individual cDNA molecules, which allowed quantitative, reproducible TCR counting. One entry per CDR3 protein, called by TCRdb with MiXCR from the RACE reads. Among tens of thousands of distinct CDR3 sequences, around 9.4% were seen once, and the ten largest hold more than 13%. Trimming left V 3 bases short and J 4 bases short, with 9 bases between. Germline V lookup: CDR1 SGHTA, CDR2 FQGNSA. The CDR3 covers 13 residues.

The chain employs TRBV7-2 and TRBJ1-2; no clear D. The starting material was whole blood, obtained in connection with sensitization to the hapten diphenylcyclopropenone (DPC). This receptor was identified in a woman between 35 and 50 years old with alopecia areata. Some clones in this sample may be carry-over from other donors' samples. The CDR3 reads CASSLRQAYGYTF. The CDR3 DNA follows: TGTGCCAGCAGCTTGAGGCAGGCCTATGGCTACACCTTC.